This TCR beta chain came from a study of blood T cell repertoires in COVID-19. Overall study: Spain, Italy and the United States supplied samples that represented acute and convalescent COVID-19.

This CDR3 spans 17 amino acids. V was shortened by 5 bases and J by 3 bases, with 23 bases between the two germline ends. CDR1 is SGHVS, CDR2 FQNEAQ, per germline. Sequencing used immunoSEQ multiplex PCR; TCRdb keeps in-frame clones, though not all of them. The sample carries about 300,000 clones, roughly 86% recorded once. Shortly before study entry, within 2 weeks, exposed participants had met a COVID-19 case. The chain joins TRBV7-8 to TRBJ2-7; D may be TRBD1 (6 bases). This TCR derives from a woman in her forties or fifties who had been exposed to COVID-19. The sequencing sample was made of PBMCs or T cells enriched from blood (not recorded which). The CDR3 bases are TGTGCCAGCAGCCCCTATTTTTCTTACACAGGGTTCTACGAGCAGTACTTC. Translating gives CASSPYFSYTGFYEQYF.